The text below deals with one T cell receptor (beta chain). The data originate from a study of blood T cell repertoires in COVID-19. Study as a whole: Samples taken during acute and convalescent COVID-19 were collected in the United States, Italy and Spain. Nucleic acid was either cDNA or gDNA, and it came from T cells, B-cell-depleted T cells, or PBMCs.

In the authors' methods: Nucleated cell counts were estimated from reference gene primer amplification. TCRdb's copy holds only in-frame clones and misses some; the assay was immunoSEQ multiplex PCR. The DNA was the basis for D and trimming; V, J and clone size are from that table. This table holds 97,000 or so clones, around 87% found once. Sequenced: peripheral blood. This TCR derives from a man in his forties or fifties with active or convalescent COVID-19.

In DNA form, the CDR3 reads TGTGCCAGCAGCTTATTACAGGGGGCGGAAGGCTACACCTTC. It is translated as CASSLLQGAEGYTF. The J gene is TRBJ1-2, the V gene TRBV7-9, with 9 nucleotides matching TRBD1. CDR3 length equals 14 residues. V gave up 2 bases and J gave up 8 bases; unmatched junction bases: 6. Per the germline V gene, CDR1 is SEHNR and CDR2 is FQNEAQ (reference sequence).